The clone carrying this T cell receptor (beta chain) showed up just a few times. What it binds is not known. Trimming removed 3 bases at V and 6 bases at J, with 17 bases between. Germline V gene lookup returns CDR1 MNHEY and CDR2 SVGAGI. The CDR3 has 15 amino acids. The data were obtained in a study of blood T cells in healthy people across ages. Study observations and caveats: Both higher diversity and more naive CD4+ cells marked long-lived donors when set against aged donors.

A second roughly 7 to 12 cycle PCR used barcoded and J-beta primers. TCRdb reprocessed the 5' RACE reads via MiXCR and lists one record per CDR3 protein. Found here are 540,000 or so distinct CDR3 sequences, more than 20% of them singletons; the top ten hold under 9%. With each sample, at least 5 micrograms of total RNA were extracted. This sample also appeared in a second study, on T cells of mothers and their children.

This sequence originates from a boy between 5 and 17 years old in good health. V gene TRBV6-5 combines with J gene TRBJ1-1; D might be TRBD1 (5 bases). What was sequenced was blood. CDR3 region: CASSYIVQGTAEAFF. CDR3 nucleotides: TGTGCCAGCAGTTATATCGTGCAGGGTACTGCTGAAGCTTTCTTT.